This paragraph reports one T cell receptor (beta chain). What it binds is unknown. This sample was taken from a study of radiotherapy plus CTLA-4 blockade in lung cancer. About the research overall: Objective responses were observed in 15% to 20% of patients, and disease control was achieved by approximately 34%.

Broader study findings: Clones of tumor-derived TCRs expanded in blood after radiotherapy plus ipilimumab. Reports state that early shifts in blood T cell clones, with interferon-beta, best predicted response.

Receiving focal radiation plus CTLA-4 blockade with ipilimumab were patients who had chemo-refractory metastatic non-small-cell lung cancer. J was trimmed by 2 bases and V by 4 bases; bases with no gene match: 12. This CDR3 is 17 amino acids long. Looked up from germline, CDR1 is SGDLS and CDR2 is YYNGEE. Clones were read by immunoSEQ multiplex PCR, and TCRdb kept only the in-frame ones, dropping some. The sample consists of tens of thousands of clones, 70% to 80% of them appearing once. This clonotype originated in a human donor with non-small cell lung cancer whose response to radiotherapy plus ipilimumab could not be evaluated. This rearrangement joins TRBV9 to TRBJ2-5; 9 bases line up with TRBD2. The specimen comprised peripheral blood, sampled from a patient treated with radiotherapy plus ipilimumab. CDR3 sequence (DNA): TGTGCCAGCAGCATAGGTTTAGGCGGGGGGGCTCAAGAGACCCAGTACTTC. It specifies CASSIGLGGGAQETQYF.